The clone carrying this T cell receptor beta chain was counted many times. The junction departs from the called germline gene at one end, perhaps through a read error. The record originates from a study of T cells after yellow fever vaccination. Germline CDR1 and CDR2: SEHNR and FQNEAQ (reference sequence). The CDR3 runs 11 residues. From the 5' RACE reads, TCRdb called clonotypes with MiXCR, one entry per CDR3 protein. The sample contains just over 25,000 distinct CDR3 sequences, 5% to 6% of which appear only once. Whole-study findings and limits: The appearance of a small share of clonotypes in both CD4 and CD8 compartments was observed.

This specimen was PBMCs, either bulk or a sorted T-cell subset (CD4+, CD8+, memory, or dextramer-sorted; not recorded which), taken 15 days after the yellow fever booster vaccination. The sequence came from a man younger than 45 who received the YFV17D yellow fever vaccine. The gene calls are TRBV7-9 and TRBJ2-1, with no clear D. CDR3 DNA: TGTGCCAGCAGCCACCACGTTGAGAGACTCTTC. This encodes CASSHHVERLF.